This TCR beta chain was identified during a study of regulatory T cells in long-lasting Graves disease. Sample time point: persistent/refractory GD, antithyroid drugs over 5 years with positive TRAb. RNA isolated from PBMCs was used to make the TCR library. Trimming took 4 bases from V and 2 from J; bases not matched to a gene: 9. The germline V gene has CDR1 SGHRS and CDR2 YFSETQ. CDR3 size: 15 residues. HTBI primers from iRepertoire and Arm-PCR of CDR3 regions yielded the TCR beta libraries. Using its own MiXCR run on the multiplex PCR reads, TCRdb lists one record per CDR3 protein. Of about 400,000 distinct CDR3 sequences listed, about 20% are singletons. This clonotype appeared once.

The rearrangement joins TRBV5-1 to TRBJ2-7; 7 nucleotides align to TRBD1. Specimen: peripheral blood mononuclear cells (PBMCs), collected when the disease was refractory, from a patient treated with antithyroid drugs. This receptor was identified in a female donor with Graves disease. CDR3 bases: TGCGCCAGCAGCCAAACACAGGGGTCCACCTACGAGCAGTACTTC. It is translated as CASSQTQGSTYEQYF.